These 4 T cell receptor beta chains came from one sample sequenced in a study of T-cell memory formation after mild COVID-19. TCRdb passed the 5' RACE reads through MiXCR, listing each CDR3 protein once. The table shows 400,000 or so distinct CDR3 sequences, with 15% to 25% occurring only once. The specimen was PBMCs or a T cell subset sorted from them (not recorded which). The receptors stem from an adult woman who had mild COVID-19 (a few samples of this study predate the infection). Cell type and time point are not known.

V is TRBV7-2 and J is TRBJ2-1; 8 bases match TRBD2. Germline lookup yields CDR1 SGHTA and CDR2 FQGNSA. This CDR3 comprises 18 residues. The V and J ends lost 0 bases and 0 bases, in that order; junction bases with no gene match: 7. CDR3 protein: CASSLAMTSAHSYNEQFF. The CDR3 region has the DNA TGTGCCAGCAGCTTAGCGATGACTAGCGCCCACTCCTACAATGAGCAGTTCTTC. The whole variable domain, filled in from reference TRBV7-2 and TRBJ2-1, reads GAGVSQSPSNKVTEKGKDVELRCDPISGHTALYWYRQSLGQGLEFLIYFQGNSAPDKSGLPSDRFSAERTGGSVSTLTIQRTQQEDSAVYLCASSLAMTSAHSYNEQFFGPGTRLTVL.

The gene calls are TRBV20-1 and TRBJ2-3; tentative D call: TRBD2 (5 bases). The CDR3 is 14 residues long. The ends were cut back, 3 bases at V and 2 bases at J, with 12 bases in the middle. Germline V gene sequence: CDR1 DFQATT, CDR2 SNEGSKA (reference sequence). In DNA, the CDR3 is TGCAGTGCTAGTATTGAGCGGAACACAGATACGCAGTATTTT. The encoded protein is CSASIERNTDTQYF.

This clonotype was detected only a few times. V is TRBV5-1 and J is TRBJ1-1, with D uncertain. V was pared by 2 bases and J by 1 base, with 12 bases between. CDR1 SGHRS and CDR2 YFSETQ come from the germline V gene. The CDR3 totals 15 residues. The DNA of the CDR3 is TGCGCCAGCAGCTTTGGGCAGGCAGAGAACACTGAAGCTTTCTTT. The encoded protein is CASSFGQAENTEAFF.

Written as DNA, the CDR3 is TGTGCCAGCAGTGGACAGGGCCGTGGCTACACCTTC. Its protein is CASSGQGRGYTF. The V gene is TRBV25-1, the J gene TRBJ1-2; 7 bases agree with TRBD1. The V and J ends lost 4 bases and 7 bases, in that order; junction bases with no gene match: 3. The CDR3 runs to 12 residues. Germline assignment: CDR1 MGHDK and CDR2 SYGVNS.